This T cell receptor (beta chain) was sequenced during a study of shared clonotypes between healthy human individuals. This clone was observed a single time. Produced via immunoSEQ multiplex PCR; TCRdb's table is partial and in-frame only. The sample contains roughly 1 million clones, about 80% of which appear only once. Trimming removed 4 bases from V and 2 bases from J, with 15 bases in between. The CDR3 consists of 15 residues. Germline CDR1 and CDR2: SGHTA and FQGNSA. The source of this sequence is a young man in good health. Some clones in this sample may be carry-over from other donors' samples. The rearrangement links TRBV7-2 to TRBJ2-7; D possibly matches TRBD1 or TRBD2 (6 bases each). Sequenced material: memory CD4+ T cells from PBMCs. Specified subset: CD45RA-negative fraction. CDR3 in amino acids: CASSSQGLAPYEQYF. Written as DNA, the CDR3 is TGTGCCAGCAGCTCCCAGGGGCTAGCGCCCTACGAGCAGTACTTC.